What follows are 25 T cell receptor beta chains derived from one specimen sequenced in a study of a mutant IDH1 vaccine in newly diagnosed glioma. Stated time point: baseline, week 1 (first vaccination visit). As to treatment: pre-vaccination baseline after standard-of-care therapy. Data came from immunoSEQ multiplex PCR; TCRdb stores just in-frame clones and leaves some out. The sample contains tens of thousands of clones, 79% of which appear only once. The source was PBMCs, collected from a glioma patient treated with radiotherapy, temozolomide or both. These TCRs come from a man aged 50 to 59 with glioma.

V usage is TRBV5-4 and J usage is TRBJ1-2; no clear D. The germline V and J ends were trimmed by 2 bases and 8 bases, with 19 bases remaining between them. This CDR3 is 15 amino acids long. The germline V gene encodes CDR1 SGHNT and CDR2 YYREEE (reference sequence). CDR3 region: CASSLGGGEKRGYTF. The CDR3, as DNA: TGTGCCAGCAGCTTAGGAGGAGGAGAAAAACGGGGCTACACCTTC.

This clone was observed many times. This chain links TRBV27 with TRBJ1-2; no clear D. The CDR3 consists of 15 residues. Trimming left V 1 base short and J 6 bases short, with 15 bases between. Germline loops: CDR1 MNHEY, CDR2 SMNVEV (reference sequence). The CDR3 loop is CASSLYSALLDGYTF. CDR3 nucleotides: TGTGCCAGCAGTTTATATAGCGCCCTTCTGGATGGCTACACCTTC.

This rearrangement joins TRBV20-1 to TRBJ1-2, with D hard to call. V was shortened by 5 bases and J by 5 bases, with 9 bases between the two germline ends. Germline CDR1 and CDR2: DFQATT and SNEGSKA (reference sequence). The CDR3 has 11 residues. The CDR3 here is CSAGLRYGYTF. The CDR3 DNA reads TGCAGTGCTGGACTGCGGTATGGCTACACCTTC.

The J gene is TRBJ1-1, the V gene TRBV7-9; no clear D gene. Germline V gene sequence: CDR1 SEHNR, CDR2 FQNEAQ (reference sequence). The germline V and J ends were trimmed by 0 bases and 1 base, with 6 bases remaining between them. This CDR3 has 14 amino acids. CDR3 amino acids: CASSLAAANTEAFF. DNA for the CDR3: TGTGCCAGCAGCTTAGCAGCAGCGAACACTGAAGCTTTCTTT.

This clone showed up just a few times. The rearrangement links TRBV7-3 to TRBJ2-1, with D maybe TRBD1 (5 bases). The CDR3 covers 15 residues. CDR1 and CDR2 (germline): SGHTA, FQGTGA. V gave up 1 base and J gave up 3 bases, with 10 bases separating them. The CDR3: CASSLKGFGYNEQFF. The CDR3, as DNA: TGTGCCAGCAGCTTAAAGGGGTTTGGCTACAATGAGCAGTTCTTC.

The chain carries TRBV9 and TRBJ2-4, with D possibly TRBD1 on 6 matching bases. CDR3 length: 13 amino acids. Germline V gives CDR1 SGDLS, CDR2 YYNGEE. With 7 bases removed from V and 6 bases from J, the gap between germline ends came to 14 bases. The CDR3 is CASGTRDTNIQYF. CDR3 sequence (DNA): TGTGCCAGCGGCACCCGGGACACAAACATTCAGTACTTC.

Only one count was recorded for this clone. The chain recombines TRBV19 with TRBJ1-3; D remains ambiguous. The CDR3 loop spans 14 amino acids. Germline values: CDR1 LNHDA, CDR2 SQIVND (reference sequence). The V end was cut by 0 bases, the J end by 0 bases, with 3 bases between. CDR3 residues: CASSIDFSGNTIYF. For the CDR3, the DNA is TGTGCCAGTAGTATAGACTTCTCTGGAAACACCATATATTTT.

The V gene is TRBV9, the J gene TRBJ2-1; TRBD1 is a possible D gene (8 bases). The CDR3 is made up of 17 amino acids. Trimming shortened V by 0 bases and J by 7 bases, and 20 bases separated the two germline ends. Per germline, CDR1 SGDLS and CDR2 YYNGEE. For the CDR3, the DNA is TGTGCCAGCAGCGTAGAGGGAGGGAGACAGGGGTGGAATGAGCAGTTCTTC. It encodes CASSVEGGRQGWNEQFF.

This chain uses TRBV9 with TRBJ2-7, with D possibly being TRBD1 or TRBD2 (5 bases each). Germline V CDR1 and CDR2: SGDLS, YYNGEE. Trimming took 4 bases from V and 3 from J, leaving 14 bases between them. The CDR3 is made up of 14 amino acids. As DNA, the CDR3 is TGTGCCAGCAGCTTGGGACCCGCTGGCTACGAGCAGTACTTC. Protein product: CASSLGPAGYEQYF.

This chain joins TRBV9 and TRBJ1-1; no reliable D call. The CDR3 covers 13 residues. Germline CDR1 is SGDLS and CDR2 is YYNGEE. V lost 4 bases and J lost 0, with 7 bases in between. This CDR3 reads CASSKTVNTEAFF. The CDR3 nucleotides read TGTGCCAGCAGCAAAACAGTGAACACTGAAGCTTTCTTT.

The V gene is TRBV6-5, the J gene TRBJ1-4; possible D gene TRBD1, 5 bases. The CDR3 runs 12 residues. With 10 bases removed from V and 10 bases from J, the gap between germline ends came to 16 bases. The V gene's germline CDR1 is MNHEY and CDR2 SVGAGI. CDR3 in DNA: TGTGCCACCACAGGTGGCGCGGGAAAACTGTTTTTT. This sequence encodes CATTGGAGKLFF.

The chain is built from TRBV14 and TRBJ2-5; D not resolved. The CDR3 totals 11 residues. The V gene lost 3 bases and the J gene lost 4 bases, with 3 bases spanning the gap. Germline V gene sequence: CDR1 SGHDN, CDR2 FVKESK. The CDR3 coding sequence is TGTGCCAGCAGCCAGGCAGAGACCCAGTACTTC. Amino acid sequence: CASSQAETQYF.

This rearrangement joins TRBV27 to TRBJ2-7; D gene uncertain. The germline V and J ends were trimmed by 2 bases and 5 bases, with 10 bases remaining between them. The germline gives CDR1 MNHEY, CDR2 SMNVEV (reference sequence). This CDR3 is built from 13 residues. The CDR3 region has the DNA TGTGCCAGCAGTTTACGGTCTCAGGACGAGCAGTACTTC. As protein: CASSLRSQDEQYF.

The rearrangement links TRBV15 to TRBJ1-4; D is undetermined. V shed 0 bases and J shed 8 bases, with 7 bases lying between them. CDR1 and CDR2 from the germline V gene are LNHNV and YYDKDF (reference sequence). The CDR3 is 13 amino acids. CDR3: CATSRDHLEKLFF. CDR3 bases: TGTGCCACCAGCAGAGATCATTTGGAAAAACTGTTTTTT.

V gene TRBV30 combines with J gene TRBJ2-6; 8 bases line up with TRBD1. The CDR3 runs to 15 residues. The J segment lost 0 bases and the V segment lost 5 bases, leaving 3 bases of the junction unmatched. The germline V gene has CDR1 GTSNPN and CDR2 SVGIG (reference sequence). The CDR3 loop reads CAWGTGLSGANVLTF. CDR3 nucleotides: TGTGCCTGGGGGACAGGCCTCTCTGGGGCCAACGTCCTGACTTTC.

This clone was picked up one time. CDR3 nucleotides: TGTGCCAGCGCCCGGGGAGCAGGGTATGACGAGCAGTACTTC. Its translation: CASARGAGYDEQYF. The genes are TRBV27 and TRBJ2-7; possibly TRBD1 or TRBD2 for D (5 bases each). Germline V gives CDR1 MNHEY, CDR2 SMNVEV (reference sequence). The CDR3 covers 14 residues. The V end lost 8 bases, the J end lost 5 bases, and 19 bases lay between the germline ends.

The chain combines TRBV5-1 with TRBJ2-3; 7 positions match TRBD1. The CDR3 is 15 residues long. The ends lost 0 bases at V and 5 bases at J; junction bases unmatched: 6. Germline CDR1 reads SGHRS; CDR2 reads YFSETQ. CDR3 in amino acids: CASSLARQGVDTQYF. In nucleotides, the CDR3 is TGCGCCAGCAGCTTGGCCCGACAGGGTGTAGATACGCAGTATTTT.

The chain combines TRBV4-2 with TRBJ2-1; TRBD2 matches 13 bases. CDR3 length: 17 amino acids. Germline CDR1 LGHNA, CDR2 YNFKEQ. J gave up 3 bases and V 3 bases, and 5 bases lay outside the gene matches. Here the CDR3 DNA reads TGTGCCAGCAGCCAGGGACTAGCGGGGCTTCTCTACAATGAGCAGTTCTTC. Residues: CASSQGLAGLLYNEQFF.

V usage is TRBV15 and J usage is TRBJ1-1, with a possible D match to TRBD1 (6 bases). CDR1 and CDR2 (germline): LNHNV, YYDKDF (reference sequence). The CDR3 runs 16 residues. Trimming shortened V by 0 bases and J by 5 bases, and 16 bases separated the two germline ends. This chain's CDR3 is CATSREDWEGGTEAFF. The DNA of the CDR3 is TGTGCCACCAGCAGAGAGGATTGGGAGGGGGGAACTGAAGCTTTCTTT.

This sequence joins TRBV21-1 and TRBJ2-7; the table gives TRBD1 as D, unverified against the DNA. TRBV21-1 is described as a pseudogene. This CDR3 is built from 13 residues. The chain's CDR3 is CATLGQHSYEQYF. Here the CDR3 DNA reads TGTGCCACCCTTGGACAGCACTCCTACGAGCAGTACTTC.

In DNA, the CDR3 is TGTGCCAGCAGCCCCGGTGCCGGGAGGAACGAGCAGTACTTC. It codes for CASSPGAGRNEQYF. This chain uses TRBV7-3 with TRBJ2-7; 7 bases align to TRBD2. J lost 5 bases, V lost 5 bases, and 9 bases had no gene match. CDR1 and CDR2 (germline): SGHTA, FQGTGA. CDR3 size: 14 residues.

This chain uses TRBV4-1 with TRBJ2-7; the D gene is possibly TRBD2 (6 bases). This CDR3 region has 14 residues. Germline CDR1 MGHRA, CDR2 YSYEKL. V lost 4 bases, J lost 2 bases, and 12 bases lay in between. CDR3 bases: TGCGCCAGCAGCCGGGGGGACGGTCCCTACGAGCAGTACTTC. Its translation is CASSRGDGPYEQYF.

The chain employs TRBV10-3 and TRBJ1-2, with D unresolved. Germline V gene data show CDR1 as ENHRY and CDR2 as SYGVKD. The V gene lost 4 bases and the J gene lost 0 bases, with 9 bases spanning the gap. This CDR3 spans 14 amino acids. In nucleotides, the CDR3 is TGTGCCATCAGTGCGGAGTACACTAACTATGGCTACACCTTC. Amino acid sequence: CAISAEYTNYGYTF.

CDR3 loop: CASSPQLPGRRNTEAFF. The CDR3 DNA sequence: TGTGCCAGCAGCCCGCAATTACCGGGACGGAGGAACACTGAAGCTTTCTTT. The chain joins TRBV13 to TRBJ1-1; TRBD1 is a possible D gene (5 bases). Germline V gene lookup returns CDR1 PRHDT and CDR2 FYEKMQ (reference sequence). This CDR3 has 17 amino acids. Trimming left V 5 bases short and J 1 base short, with 20 bases between.

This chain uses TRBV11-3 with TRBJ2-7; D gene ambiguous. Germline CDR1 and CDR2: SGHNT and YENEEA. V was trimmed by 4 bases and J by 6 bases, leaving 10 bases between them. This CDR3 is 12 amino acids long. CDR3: CASSSDRGEQYF. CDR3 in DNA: TGTGCCAGCAGCTCCGACCGAGGCGAGCAGTACTTC.